Below are 10 T cell receptor beta chains sequenced from a single sample in a study of CD8 T cells in Susac syndrome. Random-hexamer reverse transcription was applied to about 0.45 to 1 ug RNA. TCRdb passed the immunoSEQ multiplex PCR reads through MiXCR, listing each CDR3 protein once. The repertoire holds 300,000 or so distinct CDR3 sequences, with about 90% as singletons. Sequencing was carried out using CD4+ T cells from PBMCs. The receptors originated from a human donor with multiple sclerosis.

This chain connects TRBV5-1 to TRBJ1-1, with a possible D match to TRBD1 (6 bases). Germline-derived CDR1 and CDR2 are SGHRS and YFSETQ. The CDR3 loop spans 15 amino acids. The V and J ends lost 1 base and 1 base respectively, with 11 bases between them. CDR3 residues: CASSLSGTKNTEAFF. DNA for the CDR3: TGCGCCAGCAGCTTGTCCGGGACAAAGAACACTGAAGCTTTCTTT.

As DNA, the CDR3 is TGTGCCAGCAGCCTCCGGGCCCGGAACCCCACCGGGGAGCTGTTTTTT. Translation: CASSLRARNPTGELFF. The chain combines TRBV11-1 with TRBJ2-2; no clear D gene. Germline CDR1 and CDR2: SGHAT and FQDESV (reference sequence). This CDR3 spans 16 amino acids. The V gene lost 5 bases and the J gene lost 4 bases, with 17 bases spanning the gap.

This chain uses TRBV15 with TRBJ1-1, with TRBD1 matching over 9 bases. The CDR3 sequence is 13 residues long. The germline CDR1 and CDR2 sequences are LNHNV and YYDKDF (reference sequence). V dropped 3 bases and J dropped 6; count of bases not matched to a gene: 2. The CDR3: CATSSRQGAEAFF. The CDR3 nucleotides are TGTGCCACCAGCAGTAGACAGGGGGCTGAAGCTTTCTTT.

This chain connects TRBV4-1 to TRBJ2-4, with 15 bases matching TRBD2. The V gene end was trimmed by 6 bases and the J gene end by 7 bases; junction bases not matched to a gene: 7. The CDR3 runs 16 residues. CDR1 is MGHRA and CDR2 is YSYEKL in the germline V gene. The CDR3 here is CASREVGTSGRNIQYF. CDR3 DNA: TGCGCCAGCAGGGAAGTTGGGACTAGCGGGAGGAACATTCAGTACTTC.

The chain recombines TRBV18 with TRBJ2-1; 8 bases map to TRBD1. This CDR3 has 14 amino acids. J was trimmed by 8 bases and V by 2 bases; bases with no gene match: 5. The germline CDR1 and CDR2 sequences are KGHSH and LQKENI. In DNA, the CDR3 is TGTGCCAGCTCACCATCCAGGGGGCAGGATGAGCAGTTCTTC. This translates into CASSPSRGQDEQFF.

The chain has TRBV7-9 and TRBJ2-7; no reliable D call. Per germline, CDR1 SEHNR and CDR2 FQNEAQ (reference sequence). The ends were cut back, 2 bases at V and 3 bases at J, with 2 bases in the middle. This CDR3 region has 11 residues. The CDR3 DNA reads as TGTGCCAGCAGCTTATTCTACGAGCAGTACTTC. Amino acid sequence: CASSLFYEQYF. Together with reference TRBV7-9 and TRBJ2-7, the CDR3 gives the full variable domain: DTGVSQNPRHKITKRGQNVTFRCDPISEHNRLYWYRQTLGQGPEFLTYFQNEAQLEKSRLLSDRFSAERPKGSFSTLEIQRTEQGDSAMYLCASSLFYEQYFGPGTRLTVT.

The rearrangement links TRBV27 to TRBJ2-3; the D is unclear. V lost 1 base, J lost 1 base, and 9 bases lay in between. The CDR3 is made up of 15 amino acids. Germline V CDR1 and CDR2: MNHEY, SMNVEV (reference sequence). This CDR3 reads CASSLLDLRTDTQYF. CDR3 sequence (DNA): TGTGCCAGCAGTTTATTAGACTTACGCACAGATACGCAGTATTTT.

This clonotype showed up just once. The rearrangement joins TRBV27 to TRBJ1-4, with 10 bases lining up with TRBD1. Looked up from germline, CDR1 is MNHEY and CDR2 is SMNVEV (reference sequence). Trimming took 6 bases from V and 8 from J; bases not matched to a gene: 9. The CDR3 is made up of 15 amino acids. The CDR3 spells CASSLGQGVGEKLFF. DNA for the CDR3: TGTGCCAGCAGCCTAGGACAGGGGGTGGGGGAAAAACTGTTTTTT.

CDR3 nucleotides: TGTGCCAGCAGCCCCCACTATGCAGATACGCAGTATTTT. Residues: CASSPHYADTQYF. The gene calls are TRBV7-3 and TRBJ2-3; D gene ambiguous. V dropped 5 bases and J dropped 4 bases, with 10 bases sitting between them. The germline CDR1 and CDR2 sequences are SGHTA and FQGTGA. CDR3 size: 13 residues.

This chain connects TRBV27 to TRBJ1-5; the D gene is possibly TRBD1 (5 bases). The CDR3 is 15 amino acids. Looked up from germline, CDR1 is MNHEY and CDR2 is SMNVEV (reference sequence). V was cut by 3 bases and J by 0 bases, with 9 bases left in between. The CDR3 bases are TGTGCCAGCAGTTTGGGGGTGTATAGCAATCAGCCCCAGCATTTT. Translated, it gives CASSLGVYSNQPQHF.